The rows below give T cell receptor beta chains drawn from one sample of a study of cytomegalovirus exposure and HLA in healthy donors. Clones were sequenced by immunoSEQ multiplex PCR, and TCRdb holds only the in-frame ones, with some missing. The sample lists 110,000 to 150,000 clones, roughly 79% occurring once. The sample taken for sequencing was PBMCs. The origin of the receptors is a woman between 35 and 50 years old in good health and CMV-seronegative. The CDR3 runs from the conserved cysteine through the conserved F or W. A D gene is named only where the DNA matches it firmly. Only some rows state a clone size, as once, few, many or a class for expanded clones.

18	TRBD2	TRBJ2-3	TRBV27	NA	CASSSLPLAGGLGDTQYF	TGTGCCAGCAGTTCTCTCCCCCTAGCGGGAGGCTTGGGAGATACGCAGTATTTT
14	NA	TRBJ2-5	TRBV29-1	NA	CSASKGGGQETQYF	TGCAGCGCCTCAAAGGGAGGGGGGCAGGAGACCCAGTACTTC
17	TRBD2	TRBJ2-3	TRBV28	NA	CASSLSGLGLASDTQYF	TGTGCCAGCAGTTTATCTGGTTTGGGACTAGCATCAGATACGCAGTATTTT
13	NA	TRBJ1-5	TRBV7-9	NA	CSSSFGANQPQHF	TGTTCCAGCAGCTTTGGGGCCAATCAGCCCCAGCATTTT
13	NA	TRBJ1-5	TRBV7-2	NA	CASSLGRDQPQHF	TGTGCCAGCAGCTTAGGCCGCGATCAGCCCCAGCATTTT
12	NA	TRBJ2-6	TRBV15	NA	CATSPVGGALTF	TGTGCCACCAGCCCTGTCGGAGGGGCCCTGACTTTC
15	NA	TRBJ2-2	TRBV18	NA	CASSPEAAATGELFF	TGTGCCAGCTCACCAGAAGCGGCAGCCACCGGGGAGCTGTTTTTT
13	TRBD1	TRBJ2-7	TRBV2	NA	CASRDSFIDRVYF	TGTGCCAGCAGAGATTCATTTATAGACAGGGTGTACTTC
14	NA	TRBJ2-7	TRBV28	NA	CASSQPPGSHEQYF	TGTGCCAGCAGTCAGCCCCCCGGGTCCCACGAGCAGTACTTC
16	TRBD2	TRBJ2-5	TRBV7-8	few	CASSFLSLAAQETQYF	TGTGCCAGCAGCTTCCTATCCCTAGCGGCCCAAGAGACCCAGTACTTC
19	NA	TRBJ1-5	TRBV21-1	NA	CASSKPGQVRPLRNQPQHF	TGTGCCAGCAGCAAACCAGGACAGGTGAGGCCACTTAGGAATCAGCCCCAGCATTTT
16	TRBD2	TRBJ2-3	TRBV19	few	CASMGFKREGTDTQYF	TGTGCCAGTATGGGCTTTAAGCGGGAGGGCACAGATACGCAGTATTTT
16	TRBD2	TRBJ2-1	TRBV19	NA	CASSIEGGSSYNEQFF	TGTGCCAGTAGTATAGAGGGAGGGAGCTCCTACAATGAGCAGTTCTTC
16	TRBD2	TRBJ2-1	TRBV7-9	NA	CSSSLALAGSYNEQFF	TGTTCCAGCAGCTTAGCTCTAGCGGGCTCCTACAATGAGCAGTTCTTC
15	NA	TRBJ2-1	TRBV7-6	NA	CASSPRFTGYNEQFF	TGTGCCAGCAGCCCTAGATTTACAGGGTACAATGAGCAGTTCTTC
17	NA	TRBJ2-7	TRBV5-1	NA	CASSRRGSQGQRYEQYF	TGCGCCAGCAGCCGGCGGGGGTCCCAGGGGCAACGCTACGAGCAGTACTTC
13	NA	TRBJ1-1	TRBV15	NA	CATSREQGTEAFF	TGTGCCACCAGCAGAGAACAGGGTACTGAAGCTTTCTTT
15	TRBD2	TRBJ2-7	TRBV5-1	NA	CASMGTSGIPYEQYF	TGCGCCAGCATGGGGACTAGCGGGATTCCCTACGAGCAGTACTTC
16	NA	TRBJ2-7	TRBV6-6	NA	CASTDGGRFLTYEQYF	TGTGCCAGCACCGACGGGGGGCGCTTCCTTACCTACGAGCAGTACTTC
14	NA	TRBJ2-5	TRBV6-1	NA	CASSEQGIGETQYF	TGTGCCAGCAGTGAACAGGGGATAGGGGAGACCCAGTACTTC
14	TRBD1	TRBJ1-1	TRBV19	NA	CAVRDRGRFPEAFF	TGTGCCGTCCGGGACAGGGGGCGCTTCCCTGAAGCTTTCTTT
13	NA	TRBJ2-7	TRBV4-1	NA	CASSQDRGYEQYF	TGCGCCAGCAGCCAAGATCGAGGCTACGAGCAGTACTTC
14	TRBD1	TRBJ1-1	TRBV5-1	NA	CASSPGQGGTEAFF	TGCGCCAGCAGCCCAGGACAGGGTGGGACTGAAGCTTTCTTT
15	NA	TRBJ2-7	TRBV10-3	NA	CAISEWQGVPYEQYF	TGTGCCATCAGTGAGTGGCAGGGTGTCCCGTACGAGCAGTACTTC